The 10 T cell receptor beta chains below come from one sample, sequenced in a study of blood T cell repertoires in COVID-19. Profiling relied on immunoSEQ multiplex PCR, and the TCRdb table lists in-frame clones only, not all of them. The table shows about 66,000 clones, with about nine tenths occurring only once. The sequencing input was peripheral blood. Source of these receptors: a man aged 55 to 70 with acute or convalescent COVID-19.

This clone was found a few times. The chain recombines TRBV7-9 with TRBJ2-7; 8 nucleotides line up with TRBD2. Germline CDR1 is SEHNR and CDR2 is FQNEAQ (reference sequence). V was clipped by 4 bases and J by 5 bases; unmatched bases: 10. The CDR3 is 15 amino acids. CDR3 sequence reads: CASSSSGTSIHEQYF. As DNA, the CDR3 is TGTGCCAGCAGCTCATCCGGGACTAGTATACACGAGCAGTACTTC.

The chain couples TRBV27 to TRBJ2-7; D gene unclear. This CDR3 region has 11 residues. V was pared by 6 bases and J by 5 bases, with 8 bases between. The germline V gene has CDR1 MNHEY and CDR2 SMNVEV (reference sequence). This chain's CDR3 is CASRRGHEQYF. The DNA of the CDR3 is TGTGCCAGCAGGCGAGGTCACGAGCAGTACTTC.

The chain couples TRBV10-3 to TRBJ1-4; D is possibly TRBD1 (5 bases). Trimming stripped 7 bases from V and 0 bases from J, with 6 bases between. The CDR3 has 13 residues. Germline V gene lookup returns CDR1 ENHRY and CDR2 SYGVKD. Here the CDR3 DNA reads TGTGCCATCACGGGGGCAACTAATGAAAAACTGTTTTTT. Translation: CAITGATNEKLFF.

The rearrangement links TRBV7-9 to TRBJ1-2; D is undetermined. V gave up 5 bases and J gave up 5 bases, with 12 bases separating them. The CDR3 covers 13 residues. Per the germline V gene, CDR1 is SEHNR and CDR2 is FQNEAQ (reference sequence). The CDR3: CASSPPTEYGYTF. The CDR3 DNA reads TGTGCCAGCAGCCCCCCGACTGAATATGGCTACACCTTC.

This rearrangement joins TRBV12-5 to TRBJ2-6; no clear D gene. The CDR3 has 19 amino acids. Germline V lookup: CDR1 LGHNT, CDR2 FRNRAP. Trimming removed 0 bases from V and 0 bases from J, with 15 bases in between. The CDR3, as DNA: TGTGCTAGTGGTTTGGTACTCGGCAGGCGAGACTCTGGGGCCAACGTCCTGACTTTC. Residues: CASGLVLGRRDSGANVLTF. The entire variable domain, with the rest obtained from reference TRBV12-5 and TRBJ2-6, is as follows: DARVTQTPRHKVTEMGQEVTMRCQPILGHNTVFWYRQTMMQGLELLAYFRNRAPLDDSGMPKDRFSAEMPDATLATLKIQPSEPRDSAVYFCASGLVLGRRDSGANVLTFGAGSRLTVL.

The gene calls are TRBV7-9 and TRBJ2-7; possible D gene TRBD1, 6 bases. With 6 bases removed from V and 7 bases from J, the gap between germline ends came to 22 bases. The CDR3 runs 15 residues. Germline assignment: CDR1 SEHNR and CDR2 FQNEAQ (reference sequence). The CDR3 DNA sequence: TGTGCCAGCAGTTTCGGGACACCAGGGTTTGAGGAGCAGTACTTC. The encoded protein is CASSFGTPGFEEQYF. Complete variable domain (other parts from reference TRBV7-9 and TRBJ2-7): DTGVSQNPRHKITKRGQNVTFRCDPISEHNRLYWYRQTLGQGPEFLTYFQNEAQLEKSRLLSDRFSAERPKGSFSTLEIQRTEQGDSAMYLCASSFGTPGFEEQYFGPGTRLTVT.

This chain joins TRBV4-1 and TRBJ1-2, with a possible D match to TRBD1 (5 bases). The CDR3 covers 13 residues. Germline V CDR1 and CDR2: MGHRA, YSYEKL. The V end lost 6 bases, the J end lost 5 bases, and 13 bases lay between the germline ends. The CDR3 bases are TGCGCCAGCAGTTCCGGGACTACTTATGGCTACACCTTC. This encodes CASSSGTTYGYTF.

V and J are TRBV27 and TRBJ2-2; D ambiguous. CDR3 length: 14 residues. Germline lookup yields CDR1 MNHEY and CDR2 SMNVEV (reference sequence). V was trimmed by 3 bases and J by 4 bases, leaving 9 bases between them. The CDR3: CASSLVTGTGELFF. The CDR3, as DNA: TGTGCCAGCAGTTTGGTGACGGGCACCGGGGAGCTGTTTTTT.

This clone occurred once. The J gene is TRBJ2-1, the V gene TRBV5-5; TRBD1 might be the D (6 bases). Germline V gives CDR1 SGHKS, CDR2 YYEKEE (reference sequence). Trimming cost V 2 bases and J 2 bases, with 8 bases left between them. The CDR3 length is 14 residues. CDR3 protein: CASSFEGAYNEQFF. CDR3 nucleotide sequence: TGTGCCAGCAGCTTTGAGGGGGCCTACAATGAGCAGTTCTTC.

This chain uses TRBV5-1 with TRBJ1-1; no definite D call. Trimming removed 4 bases at V and 0 bases at J, with 10 bases between. Germline assignment: CDR1 SGHRS and CDR2 YFSETQ. The CDR3 sequence is 14 residues long. The CDR3 here is CASSPRELNTEAFF. In DNA, the CDR3 is TGCGCCAGCAGCCCTCGGGAGCTGAACACTGAAGCTTTCTTT. Looking up the rest from reference TRBV5-1 and TRBJ1-1 gives the full variable domain: KAGVTQTPRYLIKTRGQQVTLSCSPISGHRSVSWYQQTPGQGLQFLFEYFSETQRNKGNFPGRFSGRQFSNSRSEMNVSTLELGDSALYLCASSPRELNTEAFFGQGTRLTVV.